Shown below are 29 T cell receptor beta chains from a single sample sequenced in a study of T cell responses to AZD1222 COVID-19 vaccine. The assay was immunoSEQ multiplex PCR, and TCRdb's table has in-frame clones only and misses some. The sample includes tens of thousands of clones, 80% to 90% of them seen just once. This material consisted of peripheral blood, taken on day 0 of AZD1222 vaccination. The receptors stem from an adult in good health.

The chain couples TRBV20-1 to TRBJ1-5; D is unclear. The CDR3 totals 14 residues. CDR1 and CDR2 (germline): DFQATT, SNEGSKA (reference sequence). V was clipped by 5 bases and J by 6 bases, with 17 bases between them. CDR3 amino acids: CSAGDSNRFQPQHF. The CDR3 DNA reads TGCAGTGCTGGTGATTCAAATCGGTTTCAGCCCCAGCATTTT.

The V gene is TRBV4-3, the J gene TRBJ2-7; the D is unclear. This CDR3 has 13 amino acids. V was clipped by 4 bases and J by 2 bases, with 9 bases between them. CDR1 is LGHNA, CDR2 YSLEER, per germline. CDR3 sequence (DNA): TGCGCCAGCAGCCCGCCAGCGACCTACGAGCAGTACTTC. As protein: CASSPPATYEQYF.

This rearrangement joins TRBV4-2 to TRBJ2-3; tentative D call: TRBD2 (5 bases). V lost 0 bases to trimming and J lost 3 bases, with 10 bases between them. This CDR3 spans 15 amino acids. Germline V lookup: CDR1 LGHNA, CDR2 YNFKEQ. The CDR3 sequence: CASSQDSRGTDTQYF. DNA for the CDR3: TGTGCCAGCAGCCAAGATTCTCGCGGGACAGATACGCAGTATTTT.

The genes are TRBV6-2 or TRBV6-3 and TRBJ2-2, with D tentatively TRBD2 (6 bases). Trimming stripped 2 bases from V and 6 bases from J, with 13 bases between. CDR3 length: 15 amino acids. Germline CDR1 MNHEY, CDR2 SVGEGT. For the CDR3, the DNA is TGTGCCAGCAGTTACGGAGGGAGTGTCGCCGGGGAGCTGTTTTTT. It is translated as CASSYGGSVAGELFF.

V is TRBV28 and J is TRBJ2-7; 11 bases are a match to TRBD2. The CDR3 sequence is 15 residues long. Losses at the gene ends were 5 bases for V and 2 bases for J; bases not matched to a gene: 5. CDR1 is MDHEN and CDR2 is SYDVKM in the germline V gene. The CDR3 reads CASSTSGSLTYEQYF. In DNA form, the CDR3 reads TGTGCCAGCAGTACTAGCGGGAGCTTAACCTACGAGCAGTACTTC.

The V and J genes are TRBV9 and TRBJ2-7; D unclear. Germline assignment: CDR1 SGDLS and CDR2 YYNGEE. V was pared by 0 bases and J by 3 bases, with 7 bases between. The CDR3 is 13 amino acids. The CDR3 DNA sequence: TGTGCCAGCAGCGTAGATTCTTTCTACGAGCAGTACTTC. This codes for CASSVDSFYEQYF.

The rearrangement uses TRBV4-3 and TRBJ2-6; D possibly matches TRBD1 or TRBD2 (5 bases each). V gave up 0 bases and J gave up 13 bases, with 7 bases separating them. The CDR3 runs 12 residues. Germline CDR1 LGHNA, CDR2 YSLEER. The CDR3 nucleotides read TGCGCCAGCAGCCAAGAAGAGGGGGTCCTGACTTTC. It translates to CASSQEEGVLTF.

V gene TRBV3-1 (or the pseudogene TRBV3-2) combines with J gene TRBJ2-2; D call uncertain. The V and J ends lost 0 bases and 3 bases respectively, with 8 bases between them. This CDR3 is built from 15 residues. Looked up from germline, CDR1 is LGHDT and CDR2 is YNNKEL (reference sequence). CDR3: CASSQETDYTGELFF. The CDR3 DNA follows: TGTGCCAGCAGCCAAGAAACAGATTACACCGGGGAGCTGTTTTTT.

Here the CDR3 reads CASSQVVSSGDLNQPQHF. CDR3 bases: TGCGCCAGCAGCCAAGTGGTTTCCTCGGGGGACCTCAATCAGCCCCAGCATTTT. The chain recombines TRBV4-1 with TRBJ1-5, with D possibly being TRBD1 (5 bases). Germline loops: CDR1 MGHRA, CDR2 YSYEKL. V was clipped by 1 base and J by 3 bases, with 19 bases between them. The CDR3 consists of 18 residues.

The chain links TRBV6-6 to TRBJ2-3; weak D call: TRBD1 (6 bases). V was shortened by 3 bases and J by 3 bases, with 16 bases between the two germline ends. The CDR3 is 16 residues long. CDR1 is MNHNY, CDR2 SVGAGI, per germline (reference sequence). The CDR3 spells CASSYLEQGQTDTQYF. CDR3 coding DNA: TGTGCCAGCAGTTATCTAGAACAGGGTCAAACAGATACGCAGTATTTT.

The V call is TRBV5-5, the J call TRBJ2-7; 11 bases fit TRBD2. The CDR3 spans 14 residues. In germline, CDR1 is SGHKS, CDR2 YYEKEE (reference sequence). After removal of 6 bases from V and 6 bases from J, the junction contained 8 bases not matched to a gene. DNA for the CDR3: TGTGCCAGCACCGTAGCGGGAGGGCGAGGCGAGCAGTACTTC. It specifies CASTVAGGRGEQYF.

V usage is TRBV6-5 and J usage is TRBJ2-2; either TRBD1 or TRBD2 may supply D (5 bases each). The CDR3 is made up of 14 amino acids. V lost 0 bases and J 3 bases, leaving 5 bases between the germline ends. In germline, CDR1 is MNHEY, CDR2 SVGAGI. CDR3 sequence: CASSYSGDTGELFF. The CDR3 nucleotides read TGTGCCAGCAGTTACTCGGGGGACACCGGGGAGCTGTTTTTT.

The chain couples TRBV5-6 to TRBJ2-1; weak D call: TRBD2 (6 bases). Germline V gene sequence: CDR1 SGHDT, CDR2 YYEEEE. The CDR3 runs 16 residues. The ends were cut back, 4 bases at V and 2 bases at J, with 16 bases in the middle. In DNA form, the CDR3 reads TGTGCCAGCAGCCGGCGGGGACCCTCCACCTACAATGAGCAGTTCTTC. Translating it yields CASSRRGPSTYNEQFF.

The chain links TRBV19 to TRBJ2-7, with D unclear. The CDR3 extends over 14 amino acids. Germline V lookup: CDR1 LNHDA, CDR2 SQIVND (reference sequence). Deletions cut 3 bases from V and 5 bases from J, with 14 bases between. CDR3 coding DNA: TGTGCCAGTAGTATGGCTGGGGATCACAACGAGCAGTACTTC. Translation gives CASSMAGDHNEQYF.

The CDR3 DNA reads TGTGCCAGCAGTTTTGAGACCGGACCGCGAGCCTACGAGCAGTACTTC. It codes for CASSFETGPRAYEQYF. This chain connects TRBV28 to TRBJ2-7; no clear D. The CDR3 extends over 16 amino acids. With 3 bases removed from V and 2 bases from J, the gap between germline ends came to 17 bases. In germline, CDR1 is MDHEN, CDR2 SYDVKM.

The rearrangement links TRBV5-5 to TRBJ1-1; D is perhaps TRBD1 (6 bases). Germline CDR1 SGHKS, CDR2 YYEKEE (reference sequence). Between the trimmed V and J ends, which lost 6 bases and 11 bases, there was a span of 23 bases. CDR3 length: 14 residues. CDR3 nucleotides: TGTGCCAGCACTCTGACAGCGGGGGCTATGGATGCTTTCTTT. As protein: CASTLTAGAMDAFF.

This chain links TRBV7-2 with TRBJ1-2; D is undetermined. CDR1 and CDR2 (germline): SGHTA, FQGNSA. This CDR3 comprises 15 residues. V lost 2 bases to trimming and J lost 0 bases, with 10 bases between them. The CDR3 sequence: CASSLIIATNYGYTF. CDR3 DNA sequence: TGTGCCAGCAGCTTAATCATCGCCACTAACTATGGCTACACCTTC.

V gene TRBV2 combines with J gene TRBJ1-2; D gene uncertain. The CDR3 sequence is 13 residues long. V shed 4 bases and J shed 2 bases, with 8 bases lying between them. Germline assignment: CDR1 SNHLY and CDR2 FYNNEI. The CDR3 DNA reads TGTGCCAGCAGTGCGACACTAAACTATGGCTACACCTTC. Translated, it gives CASSATLNYGYTF.

The chain joins TRBV4-2 to TRBJ2-7, with unresolved D. The CDR3 contains 15 residues. Germline CDR1 LGHNA, CDR2 YNFKEQ. V lost 1 base and J 3 bases, leaving 13 bases between the germline ends. This chain's CDR3 is CASSQGSDGDYEQYF. DNA for the CDR3: TGTGCCAGCAGCCAAGGAAGTGACGGAGACTACGAGCAGTACTTC.

Only a few counts were recorded for this clone. J is TRBJ2-7 and V is TRBV6-5, with D tentatively TRBD2 (5 bases). Germline V gene sequence: CDR1 MNHEY, CDR2 SVGAGI. CDR3 size: 13 residues. V shed 11 bases and J shed 5 bases, with 19 bases lying between them. The CDR3: CAGCRQVGDEQYF. CDR3 nucleotides: TGTGCCGGCTGCCGGCAGGTCGGGGACGAGCAGTACTTC.

V usage is TRBV5-1 and J usage is TRBJ1-2; D is possibly TRBD1 (6 bases). The ends were cut back, 2 bases at V and 0 bases at J, with 8 bases in the middle. The CDR3 is made up of 14 amino acids. The germline V gene encodes CDR1 SGHRS and CDR2 YFSETQ. CDR3 protein: CASSFGGANYGYTF. CDR3 nucleotides: TGCGCCAGCAGCTTCGGGGGCGCTAACTATGGCTACACCTTC.

J is TRBJ2-7 and V is TRBV6-6; 7 bases fit TRBD1. The CDR3 has 12 residues. CDR1 is MNHNY, CDR2 SVGAGI, per germline (reference sequence). Trimming removed 4 bases from V and 7 bases from J; junction bases left unmatched: 4. The DNA of the CDR3 is TGTGCCAGCAGTTCGACAGGGCGGGAGCAGTACTTC. It specifies CASSSTGREQYF.

The V and J genes are TRBV5-6 and TRBJ2-1; TRBD2 aligns across 10 bases. Germline trimming cut 4 bases from V and 3 bases from J; bases unmatched to any gene: 7. The CDR3 runs 16 residues. Germline CDR1 and CDR2: SGHDT and YYEEEE. CDR3 residues: CASSGAGLAVYNEQFF. DNA for the CDR3: TGTGCCAGCAGCGGAGCCGGACTAGCGGTCTACAATGAGCAGTTCTTC.

The V call is TRBV29-1, the J call TRBJ2-7; D gene unclear. This CDR3 spans 10 amino acids. Looked up from germline, CDR1 is SQVTM and CDR2 is ANQGSEA. The V end was cut by 6 bases, the J end by 6 bases, with 9 bases between. The CDR3 reads CSVNKGEQYF. CDR3 bases: TGCAGCGTAAATAAAGGCGAGCAGTACTTC.

This clone was detected only once. This sample also contains other DNA sequences that code for the same CDR3. V is TRBV5-1 and J is TRBJ2-1; TRBD2 agrees at 9 bases. This CDR3 spans 15 amino acids. J gave up 3 bases and V 1 base, and 2 bases lay outside the gene matches. Germline CDR1 reads SGHRS; CDR2 reads YFSETQ. The CDR3 sequence: CASSLTTSGYNEQFF. CDR3 bases: TGCGCCAGCAGCTTGACGACTAGCGGCTACAATGAGCAGTTCTTC.

V and J are TRBV6-2 or TRBV6-3 and TRBJ2-3; D remains ambiguous. Trimming pared 6 bases from V and 2 bases from J, leaving 6 bases between. Germline values: CDR1 MNHEY, CDR2 SVGEGT. This CDR3 region has 12 residues. The CDR3 loop reads CASSATTDTQYF. Here the CDR3 DNA reads TGTGCCAGCAGCGCAACCACAGATACGCAGTATTTT.

The chain is built from TRBV28 and TRBJ2-5; 8 nucleotides agree with TRBD1. CDR1 is MDHEN and CDR2 is SYDVKM in the germline V gene. The ends lost 8 bases at V and 2 bases at J; junction bases unmatched: 4. The CDR3 contains 13 residues. In DNA form, the CDR3 reads TGTGCCAGCGAGACAGGGGTTCAAGAGACCCAGTACTTC. Translating it yields CASETGVQETQYF. Full variable domain (outside the CDR3, taken from reference TRBV28 and TRBJ2-5): DVKVTQSSRYLVKRTGEKVFLECVQDMDHENMFWYRQDPGLGLRLIYFSYDVKMKEKGDIPEGYSVSREKKERFSLILESASTNQTSMYLCASETGVQETQYFGPGTRLLVL.

The V gene is TRBV6-5, the J gene TRBJ1-1, with a possible D match to TRBD1 (5 bases). The CDR3 is made up of 14 amino acids. The V end was cut by 6 bases, the J end by 5 bases, with 16 bases between. Germline V gene sequence: CDR1 MNHEY, CDR2 SVGAGI. CDR3 nucleotide sequence: TGTGCCAGCAGGCGGGCGCAGGGACGGACTGAAGCTTTCTTT. This gives the protein CASRRAQGRTEAFF.

CDR3 nucleotides: TGTGCCAGCAGTGAAAGGGACACGGGGCGAGGCTACACCTTC. It translates to CASSERDTGRGYTF. V usage is TRBV6-1 and J usage is TRBJ1-2, with D perhaps matching TRBD1 (6 bases). Germline-derived CDR1 and CDR2 are MNHNS and SASEGT. The CDR3 length is 14 residues. V was trimmed by 2 bases and J by 8 bases, leaving 15 bases between them.